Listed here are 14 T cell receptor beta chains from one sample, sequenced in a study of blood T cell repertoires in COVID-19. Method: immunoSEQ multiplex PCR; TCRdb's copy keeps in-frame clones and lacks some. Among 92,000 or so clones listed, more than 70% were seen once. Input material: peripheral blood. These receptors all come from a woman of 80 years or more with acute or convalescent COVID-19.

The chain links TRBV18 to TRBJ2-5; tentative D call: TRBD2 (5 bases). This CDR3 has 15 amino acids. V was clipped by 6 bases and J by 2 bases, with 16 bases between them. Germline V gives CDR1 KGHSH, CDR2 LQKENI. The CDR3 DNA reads TGTGCCAGCTCCCCCCAAAGCGGAACACAAGAGACCCAGTACTTC. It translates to CASSPQSGTQETQYF.

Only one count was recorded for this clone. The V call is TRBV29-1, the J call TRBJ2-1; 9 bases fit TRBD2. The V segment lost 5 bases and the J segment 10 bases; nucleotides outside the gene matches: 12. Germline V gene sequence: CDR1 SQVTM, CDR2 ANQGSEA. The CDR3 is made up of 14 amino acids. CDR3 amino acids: CSVQASGDLSEQFF. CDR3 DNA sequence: TGCAGCGTTCAGGCTAGCGGGGACCTTTCGGAGCAGTTCTTC.

CDR3 nucleotides: TGTGCCAGCAGCCAAGGACAGGGGTGGACTGAAGCTTTCTTT. Protein: CASSQGQGWTEAFF. This chain joins TRBV3-1 (or the pseudogene TRBV3-2) and TRBJ1-1, with 8 bases that match TRBD1. Germline-derived CDR1 and CDR2 are LGHDT and YNNKEL (reference sequence). The length of the CDR3 is 14 residues. J lost 5 bases, V lost 1 base, and 3 bases had no gene match.

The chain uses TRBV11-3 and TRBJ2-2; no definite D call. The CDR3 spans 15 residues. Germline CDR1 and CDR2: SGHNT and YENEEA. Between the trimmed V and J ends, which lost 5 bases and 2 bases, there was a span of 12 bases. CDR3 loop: CASSRSESNTGELFF. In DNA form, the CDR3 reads TGTGCCAGCAGCCGCTCCGAAAGCAACACCGGGGAGCTGTTTTTT.

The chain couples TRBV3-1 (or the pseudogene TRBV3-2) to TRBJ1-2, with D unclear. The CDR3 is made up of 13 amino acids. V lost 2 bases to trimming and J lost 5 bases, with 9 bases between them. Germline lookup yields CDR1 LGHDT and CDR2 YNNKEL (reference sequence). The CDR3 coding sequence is TGTGCCAGCAGCCAACTGGGCAGTTATGGCTACACCTTC. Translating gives CASSQLGSYGYTF.

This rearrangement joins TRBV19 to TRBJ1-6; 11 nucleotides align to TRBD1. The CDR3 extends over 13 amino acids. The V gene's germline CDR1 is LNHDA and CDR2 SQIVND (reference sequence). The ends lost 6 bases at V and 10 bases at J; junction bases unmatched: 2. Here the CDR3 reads CASRGQGASPLHF. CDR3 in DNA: TGTGCCAGTAGAGGACAGGGGGCATCACCCCTCCACTTT.

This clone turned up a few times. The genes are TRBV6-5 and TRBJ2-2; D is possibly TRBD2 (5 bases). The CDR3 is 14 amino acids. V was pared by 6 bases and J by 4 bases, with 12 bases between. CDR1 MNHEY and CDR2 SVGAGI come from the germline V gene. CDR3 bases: TGTGCCAGCAGAACCCCCGGGGTCACCGGGGAGCTGTTTTTT. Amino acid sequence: CASRTPGVTGELFF.

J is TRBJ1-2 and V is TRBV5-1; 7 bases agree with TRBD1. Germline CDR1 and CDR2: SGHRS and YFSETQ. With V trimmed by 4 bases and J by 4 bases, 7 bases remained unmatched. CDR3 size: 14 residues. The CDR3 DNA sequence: TGCGCCAGCAGCATTGACAGGGATGGCTATGGCTACACCTTC. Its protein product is CASSIDRDGYGYTF.

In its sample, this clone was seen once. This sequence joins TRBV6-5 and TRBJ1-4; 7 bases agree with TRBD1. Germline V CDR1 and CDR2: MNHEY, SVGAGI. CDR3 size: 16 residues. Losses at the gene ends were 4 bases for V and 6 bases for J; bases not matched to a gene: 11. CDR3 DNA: TGTGCCAGCAGTTCATCCAGGGGGGCAAGGGATGAAAAACTGTTTTTT. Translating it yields CASSSSRGARDEKLFF.

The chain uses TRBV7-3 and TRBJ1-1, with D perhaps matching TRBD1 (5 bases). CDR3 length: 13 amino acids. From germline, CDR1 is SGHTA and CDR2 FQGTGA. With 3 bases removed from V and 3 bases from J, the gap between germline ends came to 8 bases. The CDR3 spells CASSFDRDTEAFF. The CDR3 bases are TGTGCCAGCAGCTTTGACAGAGACACTGAAGCTTTCTTT.

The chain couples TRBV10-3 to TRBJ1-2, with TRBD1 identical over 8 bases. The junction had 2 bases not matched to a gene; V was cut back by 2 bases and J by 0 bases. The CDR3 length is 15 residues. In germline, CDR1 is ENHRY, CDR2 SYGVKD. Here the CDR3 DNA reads TGTGCCATCAGTGAGCGACAGGGGACTAACTATGGCTACACCTTC. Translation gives CAISERQGTNYGYTF.

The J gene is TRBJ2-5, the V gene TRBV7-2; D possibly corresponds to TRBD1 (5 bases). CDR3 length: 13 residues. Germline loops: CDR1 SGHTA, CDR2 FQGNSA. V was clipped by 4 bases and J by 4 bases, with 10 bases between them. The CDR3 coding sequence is TGTGCCAGCAGCTCCCCTAGGGGAGAGACCCAGTACTTC. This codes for CASSSPRGETQYF.

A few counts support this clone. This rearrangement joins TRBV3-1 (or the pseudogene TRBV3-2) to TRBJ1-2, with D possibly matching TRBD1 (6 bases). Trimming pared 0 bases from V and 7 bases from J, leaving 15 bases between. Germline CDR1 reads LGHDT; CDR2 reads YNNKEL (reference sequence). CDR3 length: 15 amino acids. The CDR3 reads CASSQEVAGAGGYTF. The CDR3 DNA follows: TGTGCCAGCAGCCAAGAGGTTGCAGGGGCCGGTGGCTACACCTTC.

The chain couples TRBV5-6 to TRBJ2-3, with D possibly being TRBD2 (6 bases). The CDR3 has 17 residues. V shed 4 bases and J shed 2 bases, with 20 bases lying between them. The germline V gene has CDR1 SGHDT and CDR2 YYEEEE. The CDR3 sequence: CASSRGYRDLPTDTQYF. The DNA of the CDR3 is TGTGCCAGCAGCCGGGGGTATAGGGACTTACCCACAGATACGCAGTATTTT.